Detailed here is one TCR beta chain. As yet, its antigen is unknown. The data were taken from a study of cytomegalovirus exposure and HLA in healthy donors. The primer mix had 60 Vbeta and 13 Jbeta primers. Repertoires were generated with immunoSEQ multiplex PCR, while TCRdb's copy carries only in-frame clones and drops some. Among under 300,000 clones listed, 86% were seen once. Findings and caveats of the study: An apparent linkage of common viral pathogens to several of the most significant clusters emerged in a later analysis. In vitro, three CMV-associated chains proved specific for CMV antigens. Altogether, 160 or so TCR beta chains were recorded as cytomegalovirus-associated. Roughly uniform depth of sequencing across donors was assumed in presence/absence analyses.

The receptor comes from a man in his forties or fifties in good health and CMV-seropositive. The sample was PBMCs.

CDR3 amino acids: CASSINSGLYEQYF. For the CDR3, the DNA is TGTGCCAGTAGTATAAATAGCGGCTTATACGAGCAGTACTTC. The chain links TRBV19 to TRBJ2-7; tentatively, D is TRBD2 (6 bases). The V gene's germline CDR1 is LNHDA and CDR2 SQIVND (reference sequence). CDR3 length equals 14 residues. Trimming took 2 bases from V and 4 from J, leaving 12 bases between them.